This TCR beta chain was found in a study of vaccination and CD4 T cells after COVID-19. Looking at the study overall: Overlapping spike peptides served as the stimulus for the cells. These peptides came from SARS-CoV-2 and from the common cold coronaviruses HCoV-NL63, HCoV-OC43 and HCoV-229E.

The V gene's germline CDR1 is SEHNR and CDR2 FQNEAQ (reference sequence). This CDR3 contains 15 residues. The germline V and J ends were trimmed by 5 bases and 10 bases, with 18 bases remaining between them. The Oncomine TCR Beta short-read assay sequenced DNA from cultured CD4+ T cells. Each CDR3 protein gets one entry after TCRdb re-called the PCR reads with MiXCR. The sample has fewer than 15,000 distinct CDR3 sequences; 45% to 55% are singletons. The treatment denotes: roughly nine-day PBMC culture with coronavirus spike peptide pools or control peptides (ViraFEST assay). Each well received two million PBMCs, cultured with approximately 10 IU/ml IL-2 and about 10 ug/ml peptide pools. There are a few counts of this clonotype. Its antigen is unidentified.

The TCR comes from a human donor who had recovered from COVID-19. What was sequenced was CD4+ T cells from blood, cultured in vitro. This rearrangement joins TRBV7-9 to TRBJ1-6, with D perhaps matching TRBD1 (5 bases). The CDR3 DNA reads TGTGCCAGCAGCCAAGCAGGTTGGGCAGGGTCACCCCTCCACTTT. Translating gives CASSQAGWAGSPLHF.